This T cell receptor (beta chain) derives from a study of T cells in Graves' hyperthyroidism and ophthalmopathy. TCR beta CDR3 sequences were amplified from RNA transcripts. The study used the HTBI primer set for a first-round RT-PCR of the TCR CDR3. MiXCR, applied by TCRdb to the multiplex PCR reads, yields one record per CDR3 protein. The table lists about 260,000 distinct CDR3 sequences, 20% to 30% of them singletons, with about a quarter in the top ten. V was trimmed by 1 base and J by 7 bases, leaving 13 bases between them. CDR3 size: 13 residues. The germline CDR1 and CDR2 sequences are DFQATT and SNEGSKA (reference sequence). This clonotype was observed a few times. Its antigen is undetermined. This may be a read error, as it is one base from a much larger clone. Points from the study as a whole: Blood also contained most expanded thyroid clonotypes above 0.001.

Pregnant or lactating patients were excluded, as were those with uncontrolled infection or other autoimmune disease. Drawn at first hyperthyroidism diagnosis, the blood sample preceded any ophthalmopathy symptoms. The sequencing input was blood. This clonotype was sampled from a man aged 40-55 years with Graves' hyperthyroidism that later progressed to Graves' ophthalmopathy. The rearrangement links TRBV20-1 to TRBJ2-5; tentatively, D is TRBD1 (6 bases). CDR3 in DNA: TGCAGTGCTAGAGCCCCCGAAGGGGGGACCCAGTACTTC. Translating gives CSARAPEGGTQYF.